The 13 T cell receptor beta chains below all came from one sample that was sequenced in a study of T cells in women clearing cervical HPV infection. The data were produced by immunoSEQ multiplex PCR, yet TCRdb's version contains in-frame clones alone and is incomplete. Its clone listing holds 40,000 to 55,000 clones. The specimen was blood buffy coat. These receptors were obtained from a woman between 18 and 75 years old with a cervical HPV16 infection that either progressed to CIN3+ or cleared (not recorded which).

As to this clone: The read ends 3 residues early relative to the CDR3; the germline J gene fills the gap. V is TRBV7-3 and J is TRBJ2-7, with D possibly matching TRBD2 (7 bases). Between the trimmed V and J ends, which lost 1 base and 4 bases, there was a span of 11 bases. The CDR3 runs 14 residues. The germline gives CDR1 SGHTA, CDR2 FQGTGA. The CDR3 bases that were read are TGTGCCAGCAGCTTAATGGGGGGGCCGTACGAG. Translating gives CASSLMGGPYE. The whole CDR3 is CASSLMGGPYEQYF.

Concerning this clone: The read halts 3 residues ahead of the CDR3 end, with the missing end drawn from the germline J gene. V is TRBV5-4 and J is TRBJ2-1, with 7 nucleotides matching TRBD2. The CDR3 loop spans 15 amino acids. Germline-derived CDR1 and CDR2 are SGHNT and YYREEE (reference sequence). The junction had 6 bases not matched to a gene; V was cut back by 5 bases and J by 1 base. CDR3 DNA (partial): TGTGCCAGCAGGTTGTGGGGGGGTTCCTACAATGAG. As protein: CASRLWGGSYNE. The CDR3 reads in full as CASRLWGGSYNEQFF. The whole variable domain, remainder taken from reference TRBV5-4 and TRBJ2-1, is ETGVTQSPTHLIKTRGQQVTLRCSSQSGHNTVSWYQQALGQGPQFIFQYYREEENGRGNFPPRFSGLQFPNYSSELNVNALELDDSALYLCASRLWGGSYNEQFFGPGTRLTVL.

Note on this clone: The CDR3 end falls 3 residues outside the read, so it is completed with the germline J gene. This rearrangement joins TRBV19 to TRBJ1-5; TRBD1 might be the D (5 bases). V was clipped by 6 bases and J by 0 bases, with 12 bases between them. Germline V gene data show CDR1 as LNHDA and CDR2 as SQIVND (reference sequence). This CDR3 region has 15 residues. The sequenced part of the CDR3 DNA is TGTGCCAGTAGCCCCCAGGGTACTAGCAATCAGCCC. Its translation is CASSPQGTSNQP. The full CDR3 is CASSPQGTSNQPQHF. The full variable domain, with the rest looked up from reference TRBV19 and TRBJ1-5, is DGGITQSPKYLFRKEGQNVTLSCEQNLNHDAMYWYRQDPGQGLRLIYYSQIVNDFQKGDIAEGYSVSREKKESFPLTVTSAQKNPTAFYLCASSPQGTSNQPQHFGDGTRLSIL.

Comments on this clone: From the germline J gene comes the end of the CDR3, since the read stops 3 residues before it. The V and J genes are TRBV20-1 and TRBJ1-1, with D perhaps TRBD1 (6 bases). V was clipped by 5 bases and J by 1 base, with 11 bases between them. This CDR3 spans 13 amino acids. Germline V gives CDR1 DFQATT, CDR2 SNEGSKA (reference sequence). CDR3 in amino acids: CSAADRPNTEAFF. CDR3 DNA, as far as it was read: TGCAGTGCTGCAGACAGGCCGAACACTGAA.

On this clone itself: The read terminates 3 residues ahead of where the CDR3 ends, so the germline J gene completes it. The chain links TRBV5-1 to TRBJ2-3; 8 nucleotides match TRBD2. The ends lost 1 base at V and 6 bases at J; junction bases unmatched: 7. The CDR3 loop spans 15 amino acids. The germline CDR1 and CDR2 sequences are SGHRS and YFSETQ. Incomplete CDR3 DNA: TGCGCCAGCAGCTTGCCGGGGGGGAATTCGGATACG. Protein: CASSLPGGNSDT. The whole CDR3 sequence reads CASSLPGGNSDTQYF. The complete variable domain, with remaining parts taken from reference TRBV5-1 and TRBJ2-3, reads KAGVTQTPRYLIKTRGQQVTLSCSPISGHRSVSWYQQTPGQGLQFLFEYFSETQRNKGNFPGRFSGRQFSNSRSEMNVSTLELGDSALYLCASSLPGGNSDTQYFGPGTRLTVL.

A note on this clone: The read terminates 3 residues before the CDR3 end, so the remaining end is supplied by the germline J gene. The chain recombines TRBV20-1 with TRBJ1-4; 10 bases match TRBD1. CDR3 size: 14 residues. Looked up from germline, CDR1 is DFQATT and CDR2 is SNEGSKA (reference sequence). After removal of 6 bases from V and 6 bases from J, the junction contained 7 bases not matched to a gene. The CDR3 is CSASRTGGDEKLFF. The covered CDR3 bases are TGCAGTGCATCAAGGACAGGGGGGGATGAAAAA.

As to this clone: The read terminates 3 residues before the CDR3 end, so the remaining end is supplied by the germline J gene. The chain combines TRBV5-1 with TRBJ2-1; D remains ambiguous. Per germline, CDR1 SGHRS and CDR2 YFSETQ. This CDR3 has 15 amino acids. Trimming cost V 0 bases and J 4 bases, with 11 bases left between them. The CDR3 is CASSLGGLQYNEQFF. The DNA read from the CDR3 is TGCGCCAGCAGCTTGGGAGGATTACAGTACAATGAG.

A word on this clone: The read finishes 3 residues shy of the CDR3 end, and the germline J gene is used to complete it. The chain employs TRBV2 and TRBJ2-7; D not resolved. V lost 5 bases and J 5 bases, leaving 22 bases between the germline ends. From germline, CDR1 is SNHLY and CDR2 FYNNEI. The CDR3 extends over 16 amino acids. The CDR3: CASSPNAGSASHEQYF. The CDR3 bases that were read are TGTGCCAGCAGTCCCAACGCTGGTTCTGCTAGTCACGAG. Supplemented by reference TRBV2 and TRBJ2-7, the full variable domain reads EPEVTQTPSHQVTQMGQEVILRCVPISNHLYFYWYRQILGQKVEFLVSFYNNEISEKSEIFDDQFSVERPDGSNFTLKIRSTKLEDSAMYFCASSPNAGSASHEQYFGPGTRLTVT.

Points on this clone: Sequencing ends 3 residues short of the CDR3 end; the germline J gene provides the rest. This rearrangement joins TRBV14 to TRBJ1-6; TRBD1 might be the D (6 bases). V was cut by 4 bases and J by 11 bases, with 12 bases left in between. Germline V lookup: CDR1 SGHDN, CDR2 FVKESK. CDR3 length equals 13 residues. Partial CDR3 DNA: TGTGCCAGCAGCCCTCAGGGGCCGGCACCC. It encodes CASSPQGPAP. Given in full, the CDR3 is CASSPQGPAPLHF. The whole variable domain, remainder taken from reference TRBV14 and TRBJ1-6, is EAGVTQFPSHSVIEKGQTVTLRCDPISGHDNLYWYRRVMGKEIKFLLHFVKESKQDESGMPNNRFLAERTGGTYSTLKVQPAELEDSGVYFCASSPQGPAPLHFGNGTRLTVT.

Note on this clone: The DNA ends 3 residues before the CDR3 does, and the rest of the CDR3 is filled in from the germline J gene. The rearrangement uses TRBV6-2 or TRBV6-3 and TRBJ2-3; D is perhaps TRBD1 (5 bases). This CDR3 has 16 amino acids. Per the germline V gene, CDR1 is MNHEY and CDR2 is SVGEGT. Incomplete CDR3 DNA: TGTGCCAGCAGTTTCGCCGGCAGGGTTGGCAATCAGCCG. Its translation is CASSFAGRVGNQP. The full CDR3 protein is CASSFAGRVGNQPQYF.

On this clone itself: Sequencing ends 3 residues short of the CDR3 end; the germline J gene provides the rest. The genes are TRBV2 and TRBJ1-2; TRBD1 is a possible D gene (6 bases). The CDR3 loop spans 14 amino acids. CDR1 is SNHLY, CDR2 FYNNEI, per germline. V dropped 2 bases and J dropped 7 bases, with 14 bases sitting between them. The covered CDR3 bases are TGTGCCAGCAGTGAAAGGACAGAGGACTGTGGC. It specifies CASSERTEDCG. In full, the CDR3 is CASSERTEDCGYTF.

About this clone: The read ends 3 residues shy of where the CDR3 ends; the end is completed using the germline J gene. The J gene is TRBJ1-4, the V gene TRBV5-6; TRBD1 is a possible D gene (5 bases). The germline CDR1 and CDR2 sequences are SGHDT and YYEEEE. V lost 5 bases and J lost 0, with 11 bases in between. The CDR3 is made up of 15 amino acids. The CDR3 here is CASRYTGATNEKLFF. The part of the CDR3 DNA that was read is TGTGCCAGCAGATACACAGGCGCAACTAATGAAAAA.

A word on this clone: The CDR3 is cut off 3 residues early in the read; its end comes from the germline J gene. V is TRBV7-2 and J is TRBJ2-7, with a possible D match to TRBD2 (5 bases). Trimming removed 1 base from V and 6 bases from J, with 13 bases in between. CDR1 is SGHTA and CDR2 is FQGNSA in the germline V gene. The CDR3 contains 14 residues. The part of the CDR3 DNA that was read is TGTGCCAGCAGCTTAGGAATGGTTCGGGGCGAG. Encoded protein: CASSLGMVRGE. The CDR3 in full is CASSLGMVRGEQYF.